The 9 T cell receptor beta chains below were found in one sample sequenced in a study of metastatic and nonmetastatic thyroid tumors. None of the patients had undergone any treatment ahead of thyroid surgery. MiXCR was used by TCRdb to re-call the PCR reads. Of approximately 3,600 clones in the sample, less than 40% are singletons; the top ten hold 13% to 15%. The source material was adjacent normal tissue. These receptors all come from a male donor with papillary thyroid cancer or a benign thyroid nodule (not recorded which). Some clones in this sample may be carry-over from other donors' samples.

This clone has more than one count but fewer than ten. The CDR3 nucleotides read TGTGCCAGCAGTTTCCCGACTAGCGGGGGAAGGGAAGAGACCCAGTACTTC. Residues: CASSFPTSGGREETQYF. The chain recombines TRBV27 with TRBJ2-5; TRBD2 matches 12 bases. V was clipped by 3 bases and J by 3 bases; unmatched bases: 8. This CDR3 is built from 17 residues. Germline CDR1 and CDR2: MNHEY and SMNVEV (reference sequence).

The rearrangement links TRBV7-2 to TRBJ1-1; possible D gene TRBD1, 5 bases. The CDR3 totals 14 residues. Between the trimmed V and J ends, which lost 3 bases and 3 bases, there was a span of 11 bases. Per the germline V gene, CDR1 is SGHTA and CDR2 is FQGNSA. This chain's CDR3 is CASSLRWDYTEAFF. In DNA form, the CDR3 reads TGTGCCAGCAGCTTGAGATGGGACTACACTGAAGCTTTCTTT.

This clone was observed at least ten times. One base away lies a much larger clone, so this may be a sequencing read error. The sample holds other DNA sequences that translate to the same CDR3. The chain uses TRBV18 and TRBJ2-7; 11 nucleotides match TRBD2. The CDR3 consists of 17 residues. The ends lost 3 bases at V and 2 bases at J; junction bases unmatched: 9. Per the germline V gene, CDR1 is KGHSH and CDR2 is LQKENI. The DNA for the CDR3 is TGTGCCAGCTCACCGTACACTAGCGGGAGAGAGACCTACGAGCAGTACTTC. It translates to CASSPYTSGRETYEQYF.

This chain joins TRBV6-2 or TRBV6-3 and TRBJ2-7; 7 bases align to TRBD2. With 1 base clipped from V and 2 bases from J, the junction kept 5 bases outside the gene matches. Germline CDR1 is MNHEY and CDR2 is SVGEGT. The CDR3 covers 15 residues. The CDR3 here is CASSYWASGPYEQYF. DNA for the CDR3: TGTGCCAGCAGTTACTGGGCTAGCGGCCCCTACGAGCAGTACTTC.

This clone was seen a single time. The chain employs TRBV6-4 and TRBJ2-2; 9 nucleotides line up with TRBD1. This CDR3 has 20 residues. The ends lost 5 bases at V and 4 bases at J; junction bases unmatched: 20. Germline V gene data show CDR1 as MRHNA and CDR2 as SNTAGT. The chain's CDR3 is CASSTLVPAGDRVFTGELFF. The CDR3 coding sequence is TGTGCCAGCAGTACACTAGTCCCAGCTGGGGACAGGGTGTTCACCGGGGAGCTGTTTTTT.

V gene TRBV6-6 combines with J gene TRBJ2-1; D gene ambiguous. Trimming shortened V by 4 bases and J by 3 bases, and 7 bases separated the two germline ends. The CDR3 is made up of 13 amino acids. The germline gives CDR1 MNHNY, CDR2 SVGAGI (reference sequence). As DNA, the CDR3 is TGTGCCAGCAGTTCGTTTTACTACAATGAGCAGTTCTTC. This encodes CASSSFYYNEQFF.

The chain joins TRBV14 to TRBJ1-2; D gene uncertain. Germline CDR1 SGHDN, CDR2 FVKESK. This CDR3 has 19 amino acids. V lost 1 base, J lost 0 bases, and 21 bases lay in between. CDR3 loop: CASSQGVRVASSANYGYTF. CDR3 sequence (DNA): TGTGCCAGCAGCCAAGGGGTGCGGGTCGCCTCTTCAGCTAACTATGGCTACACCTTC. Full variable domain (remainder filled in from reference TRBV14 and TRBJ1-2): EAGVTQFPSHSVIEKGQTVTLRCDPISGHDNLYWYRRVMGKEIKFLLHFVKESKQDESGMPNNRFLAERTGGTYSTLKVQPAELEDSGVYFCASSQGVRVASSANYGYTFGSGTRLTVV.

This clone turned up a few times. The conserved final phenylalanine or tryptophan is absent from the CDR3, which likely points to a read error. CDR3 bases: TGTGCCAGCATTCCTGGACTAGCGGGAGGGGGGTACGAGCAGTACCTC. Translation: CASIPGLAGGGYEQYL. This chain joins TRBV12-3 or TRBV12-4 and TRBJ2-7; TRBD2 matches 15 bases. Trimming at V came to 7 bases and at J to 4 bases, leaving 8 bases not matched to a gene. The CDR3 sequence is 16 residues long.

The chain links TRBV7-9 to TRBJ2-7; D may match TRBD1 or TRBD2 (5 bases each). CDR1 and CDR2 (germline): SEHNR, FQNEAQ (reference sequence). Trimming shortened V by 5 bases and J by 3 bases, and 11 bases separated the two germline ends. This CDR3 comprises 13 residues. As DNA, the CDR3 is TGTGCCAGCAGCCCCTCGGGGCACTACGAGCAGTACTTC. The encoded protein is CASSPSGHYEQYF.